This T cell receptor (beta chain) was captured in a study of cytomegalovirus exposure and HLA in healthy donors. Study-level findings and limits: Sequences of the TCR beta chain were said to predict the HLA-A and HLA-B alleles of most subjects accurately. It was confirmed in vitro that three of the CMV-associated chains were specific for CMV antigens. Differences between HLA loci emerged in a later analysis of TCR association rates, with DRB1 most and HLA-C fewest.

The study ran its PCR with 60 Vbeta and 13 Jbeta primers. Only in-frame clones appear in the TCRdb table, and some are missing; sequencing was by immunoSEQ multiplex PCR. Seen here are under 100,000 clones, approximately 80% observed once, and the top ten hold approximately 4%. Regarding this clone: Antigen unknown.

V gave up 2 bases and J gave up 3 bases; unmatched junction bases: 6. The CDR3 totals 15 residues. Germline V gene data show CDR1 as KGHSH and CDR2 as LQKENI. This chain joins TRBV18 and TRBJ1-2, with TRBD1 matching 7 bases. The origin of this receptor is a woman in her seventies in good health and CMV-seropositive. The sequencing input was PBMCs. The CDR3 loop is CASSPEGQAYYGYTF. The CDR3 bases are TGTGCCAGCTCACCAGAAGGACAGGCCTACTATGGCTACACCTTC.